The 22 T cell receptor beta chains reported below all come from one sample, sequenced in a study of cytomegalovirus exposure and HLA in healthy donors. Assay used: immunoSEQ multiplex PCR; TCRdb lists only in-frame clones, some missing. The table includes 200,000 to 250,000 clones, around 87% detected once. The sequenced material came from PBMCs. The origin of the receptors is a woman under 30 in good health and CMV-seropositive.

V is TRBV5-6 and J is TRBJ1-2, with D perhaps matching TRBD1 (6 bases). CDR3 size: 16 residues. The germline CDR1 and CDR2 sequences are SGHDT and YYEEEE. V lost 3 bases to trimming and J lost 2 bases, with 17 bases between them. CDR3 amino acids: CASSSWNRESNYGYTF. In nucleotides, the CDR3 is TGTGCCAGCAGCTCCTGGAACAGGGAATCAAACTATGGCTACACCTTC. The whole variable domain, filled in from reference TRBV5-6 and TRBJ1-2, reads DAGVTQSPTHLIKTRGQQVTLRCSPKSGHDTVSWYQQALGQGPQFIFQYYEEEERQRGNFPDRFSGHQFPNYSSELNVNALLLGDSALYLCASSSWNRESNYGYTFGSGTRLTVV.

The chain uses TRBV6-5 and TRBJ2-5; maybe TRBD2 (6 bases). The V end was cut by 10 bases, the J end by 5 bases, with 14 bases between. This CDR3 region has 12 residues. Germline V CDR1 and CDR2: MNHEY, SVGAGI. This CDR3 reads CATGTPGETQYF. CDR3 DNA sequence: TGTGCCACCGGGACTCCCGGGGAGACCCAGTACTTC.

The V gene is TRBV10-2, the J gene TRBJ2-7, with a possible D match to TRBD1 (6 bases). Trimming took off 1 base at V and 2 bases at J, with 9 bases between the two ends. Germline lookup yields CDR1 WSHSY and CDR2 SAAADI. The CDR3 length is 14 residues. The DNA for the CDR3 is TGCGCCAGCAGTGAGTATCGGACAGCCTACGAGCAGTACTTC. This codes for CASSEYRTAYEQYF.

The chain combines TRBV5-6 with TRBJ2-5; 7 bases are a match to TRBD2. V lost 0 bases to trimming and J lost 6 bases; unmatched junction nucleotides: 8. Germline assignment: CDR1 SGHDT and CDR2 YYEEEE. This CDR3 has 15 residues. The CDR3 sequence is CASSLAERDWQTQYF. The CDR3 region has the DNA TGTGCCAGCAGCTTGGCAGAGCGGGATTGGCAGACCCAGTACTTC.

V and J are TRBV25-1 and TRBJ2-7; D unresolved. Germline CDR1 is MGHDK and CDR2 is SYGVNS. This CDR3 comprises 10 residues. The V gene lost 6 bases and the J gene lost 4 bases, with 4 bases spanning the gap. The CDR3 DNA reads TGTGCCAGCAGACTTTACGAGCAGTACTTC. Its protein is CASRLYEQYF.

The V gene is TRBV5-1, the J gene TRBJ2-2, with unresolved D. Per germline, CDR1 SGHRS and CDR2 YFSETQ. This CDR3 comprises 16 residues. V was cut by 0 bases and J by 4 bases, with 13 bases left in between. The CDR3: CASSLEQADVTGELFF. The CDR3, as DNA: TGCGCCAGCAGCTTGGAGCAGGCCGATGTCACCGGGGAGCTGTTTTTT.

The chain is built from TRBV27 and TRBJ2-1; 14 bases line up with TRBD2. The CDR3 runs 18 residues. V shed 7 bases and J 1 base; nucleotides not matched to a gene: 9. Per germline, CDR1 MNHEY and CDR2 SMNVEV (reference sequence). The CDR3 nucleotides read TGTGCCAGCACTACCGGGACTAGCGGGAGTTTATCCTACAATGAGCAGTTCTTC. Translated: CASTTGTSGSLSYNEQFF.

V usage is TRBV10-1 and J usage is TRBJ2-7; 8 bases line up with TRBD1. This CDR3 region has 14 residues. In germline, CDR1 is WNHNN, CDR2 SYGVQD (reference sequence). The V gene end was trimmed by 3 bases and the J gene end by 4 bases; junction bases not matched to a gene: 5. The CDR3 nucleotides read TGCGCCAGCAGTGATGGAACAGGGGGGTACGAGCAGTACTTC. Amino acid sequence: CASSDGTGGYEQYF.

The CDR3 DNA is TGTGCCAGCAAGGGGGAGGGAAACACTGAAGCTTTCTTT. Its protein product is CASKGEGNTEAFF. The chain carries TRBV11-3 and TRBJ1-1; TRBD1 is a possible D gene (6 bases). The germline gives CDR1 SGHNT, CDR2 YENEEA. This CDR3 region has 13 residues. Trimming pared 7 bases from V and 2 bases from J, leaving 11 bases between.

The genes are TRBV28 and TRBJ1-5, with D possibly matching TRBD1 (6 bases). CDR1 and CDR2 from the germline V gene are MDHEN and SYDVKM. The CDR3 spans 15 residues. Trimming removed 3 bases from V and 3 bases from J, with 12 bases in between. CDR3 in DNA: TGTGCCAGCAGTTTGAGGGGGTATCTCAATCAGCCCCAGCATTTT. Translated: CASSLRGYLNQPQHF. The variable domain in full, completed from reference TRBV28 and TRBJ1-5, reads DVKVTQSSRYLVKRTGEKVFLECVQDMDHENMFWYRQDPGLGLRLIYFSYDVKMKEKGDIPEGYSVSREKKERFSLILESASTNQTSMYLCASSLRGYLNQPQHFGDGTRLSIL.

This clone was seen just once. The genes are TRBV2 and TRBJ1-5, with D tentatively TRBD1 (6 bases). CDR1 SNHLY and CDR2 FYNNEI come from the germline V gene. The CDR3 is 14 residues long. V was trimmed by 5 bases and J by 4 bases, leaving 12 bases between them. CDR3 region: CASSRGTLNQPQHF. The DNA of the CDR3 is TGTGCCAGCAGTCGTGGGACATTAAATCAGCCCCAGCATTTT.

Notes on this clone: The sample contains more than one DNA sequence encoding this CDR3. The chain links TRBV28 to TRBJ1-1, with TRBD1 as a possible D gene (6 bases). The CDR3 is 13 residues long. The ends were cut back, 3 bases at V and 5 bases at J, with 10 bases in the middle. The germline V gene encodes CDR1 MDHEN and CDR2 SYDVKM. CDR3 in DNA: TGTGCCAGCAGTTTGGGGGCTTCGACTGAAGCTTTCTTT. The encoded protein is CASSLGASTEAFF.

The rearrangement joins TRBV18 to TRBJ1-2; D is unresolved. Germline V gene sequence: CDR1 KGHSH, CDR2 LQKENI. Trimming shortened V by 6 bases and J by 4 bases, and 15 bases separated the two germline ends. The CDR3 is 14 amino acids. Here the CDR3 reads CASSPGGFGYGYTF. CDR3 nucleotide sequence: TGTGCCAGCTCTCCAGGAGGGTTTGGCTATGGCTACACCTTC.

The chain uses TRBV5-1 and TRBJ2-7; no clear D. This CDR3 is built from 13 residues. Trimming stripped 0 bases from V and 4 bases from J, with 8 bases between. Germline CDR1 reads SGHRS; CDR2 reads YFSETQ. DNA for the CDR3: TGCGCCAGCAGCTTGGCCGAGGAATACGAGCAGTACTTC. It is translated as CASSLAEEYEQYF.

This clone showed up just once. This chain joins TRBV6-6 and TRBJ1-2, with D tentatively TRBD1 (6 bases). CDR1 MNHNY and CDR2 SVGAGI come from the germline V gene (reference sequence). CDR3 length: 16 residues. Between the trimmed V and J ends, which lost 6 bases and 4 bases, there was a span of 21 bases. The CDR3 spells CASSQPLMDSPYGYTF. Here the CDR3 DNA reads TGTGCCAGCAGCCAGCCCCTCATGGACAGCCCCTATGGCTACACCTTC.

The rearrangement joins TRBV6-1 to TRBJ1-3, with 7 bases identical to TRBD1. The CDR3 is made up of 16 amino acids. Trimming at V came to 3 bases and at J to 1 base, leaving 6 bases not matched to a gene. Germline V gene lookup returns CDR1 MNHNS and CDR2 SASEGT. CDR3: CASSDWAGGSGNTIYF. CDR3 DNA sequence: TGTGCCAGCAGTGACTGGGCAGGGGGTTCTGGAAACACCATATATTTT.

This chain uses TRBV28 with TRBJ1-1, with TRBD1 matching 7 bases. Looked up from germline, CDR1 is MDHEN and CDR2 is SYDVKM. Unmatched junction bases numbered 5, after V lost 6 bases and J lost 4 bases. CDR3 size: 13 residues. In DNA form, the CDR3 reads TGTGCCAGCAGGGTAACAGGGGCCACTGAAGCTTTCTTT. Residues: CASRVTGATEAFF.

V is TRBV5-4 and J is TRBJ2-1; perhaps TRBD2 as D (5 bases). Germline-derived CDR1 and CDR2 are SGHNT and YYREEE (reference sequence). Trimming took off 1 base at V and 7 bases at J, with 6 bases between the two ends. CDR3 length: 12 amino acids. CDR3 nucleotide sequence: TGTGCCAGCAGCTTGACTAGTAATGAGCAGTTCTTC. Protein: CASSLTSNEQFF.

The chain uses TRBV30 and TRBJ1-5; D remains unclear. Trimming took 3 bases from V and 2 from J, leaving 14 bases between them. Germline CDR1 and CDR2: GTSNPN and SVGIG (reference sequence). The CDR3 is 15 residues long. Here the CDR3 reads CAWSRPGRGNQPQHF. In nucleotides, the CDR3 is TGTGCCTGGAGCCGGCCGGGGAGAGGCAATCAGCCCCAGCATTTT.

The rearrangement joins TRBV4-1 to TRBJ1-1, with a possible D match to TRBD1 (5 bases). V was clipped by 1 base and J by 0 bases, with 12 bases between them. The CDR3 loop spans 16 amino acids. Germline lookup yields CDR1 MGHRA and CDR2 YSYEKL. The CDR3 protein is CASSQAGLGVNTEAFF. CDR3 sequence (DNA): TGCGCCAGCAGCCAAGCAGGGCTTGGGGTGAACACTGAAGCTTTCTTT.

The chain joins TRBV5-1 to TRBJ1-5, with D maybe TRBD1 (6 bases). CDR1 is SGHRS and CDR2 is YFSETQ in the germline V gene. The V end lost 4 bases, the J end lost 6 bases, and 20 bases lay between the germline ends. This CDR3 region has 16 residues. The CDR3 here is CASSPLGGGLSQPQHF. Written as DNA, the CDR3 is TGCGCCAGCAGCCCCTTAGGCGGGGGGCTTAGTCAGCCCCAGCATTTT.

The chain combines TRBV6-5 with TRBJ2-1; 8 bases are a match to TRBD2. Trimming took 3 bases from V and 4 from J; bases not matched to a gene: 8. The CDR3 loop spans 16 amino acids. The V gene's germline CDR1 is MNHEY and CDR2 SVGAGI. This CDR3 is CASSYGAGGLYNEQFF. In DNA form, the CDR3 reads TGTGCCAGCAGTTATGGTGCGGGAGGCCTATACAATGAGCAGTTCTTC.